This TCR beta chain was captured in a study of blood T cell repertoires in COVID-19. Looking at the study overall: Samples representing acute and convalescent COVID-19 were sourced from the United States, Italy and Spain. PBMCs, B-cell-depleted T cells, or T cells were the source of the cDNA or gDNA that made up the material.

Under the authors' procedure: How many nucleated cells were present was estimated from reference gene primer amplification. Measured with immunoSEQ multiplex PCR; TCRdb has only the in-frame clones, and not every one. V and J calls and clone size come straight from that table; D and trimming were deduced from the DNA. The repertoire includes a few hundred thousand clones, 70% to 90% of them detected once, and under 3.5% sits in the top ten. The source is a woman in her thirties with active or convalescent COVID-19. Sequencing was done on a sample of peripheral blood.

The CDR3: CASSLLAGGSDTQYF. CDR3 DNA: TGTGCCAGCAGTCTTCTAGCGGGGGGGTCAGATACGCAGTATTTT. This chain links TRBV6-5 with TRBJ2-3; 12 bases align to TRBD2. Germline assignment: CDR1 MNHEY and CDR2 SVGAGI. This CDR3 spans 15 amino acids. V gave up 5 bases and J gave up 4 bases; unmatched junction bases: 4.